One and the same sample provided the 26 T cell receptor beta chains below, sequenced in a study of blood T cells in healthy people across ages. Alongside a J-beta primer mix, a sample-barcoded 5' primer served in a second PCR lasting about 6 to 12 cycles. TCRdb reprocessed the 5' RACE reads with MiXCR, giving one entry per CDR3 protein. The table lists fewer than 800,000 distinct CDR3 sequences, 32% of them singletons. The sequenced sample consisted of blood. The receptors stem from a woman aged 80 or older in good health.

This clonotype appeared many times. This rearrangement joins TRBV5-1 to TRBJ2-5, with unresolved D. Germline V lookup: CDR1 SGHRS, CDR2 YFSETQ. The germline V and J ends were trimmed by 1 base and 3 bases, with 7 bases remaining between them. This CDR3 contains 13 residues. This chain's CDR3 is CASSLLGKETQYF. The CDR3, as DNA: TGCGCCAGCAGCTTGCTCGGAAAAGAGACCCAGTACTTC.

About this clonotype itself: An end of the junction does not agree with germline; a read error may underlie this. The V gene is TRBV12-3 or TRBV12-4, the J gene TRBJ2-3; D tentatively reads TRBD1 or TRBD2 (5 bases each). The CDR3 has 15 residues. For the CDR3, the DNA is TGTGCCAGCACCCCTGGGGGATTGGAGACAGATGTGCAGTATTTC. Translation gives CASTPGGLETDVQYF.

V gene TRBV12-3 or TRBV12-4 combines with J gene TRBJ2-1; possible D gene TRBD1, 5 bases. The CDR3 is 16 residues long. With 1 base removed from V and 0 bases from J, the gap between germline ends came to 10 bases. The CDR3 bases are TGTGCCAGCAGTTTAGGGGGCCCTAGCTCCTACAATGAGCAGTTCTTC. Amino acid sequence: CASSLGGPSSYNEQFF.

This clonotype was counted between two and nine times. The chain couples TRBV2 to TRBJ2-3, with TRBD2 matching 8 bases. CDR3 size: 15 residues. Germline CDR1 SNHLY, CDR2 FYNNEI. The junction had 8 bases not matched to a gene; V was cut back by 7 bases and J by 2 bases. The CDR3 DNA is TGTGCCAGCAAAGGACTAGCCGATAACACAGATACGCAGTATTTT. This encodes CASKGLADNTDTQYF. The entire variable domain, with the rest obtained from reference TRBV2 and TRBJ2-3, is as follows: EPEVTQTPSHQVTQMGQEVILRCVPISNHLYFYWYRQILGQKVEFLVSFYNNEISEKSEIFDDQFSVERPDGSNFTLKIRSTKLEDSAMYFCASKGLADNTDTQYFGPGTRLTVL.

This clonotype has just a few counts. The chain is built from TRBV30 and TRBJ1-1; D uncertain. Trimming removed 0 bases from V and 7 bases from J, with 6 bases in between. Per the germline V gene, CDR1 is GTSNPN and CDR2 is SVGIG (reference sequence). The CDR3 contains 11 residues. Here the CDR3 reads CAWSVRDEAFF. The CDR3 nucleotides read TGTGCCTGGAGTGTAAGGGATGAAGCTTTCTTT.

The table lists this clonotype with many counts. The gene calls are TRBV7-2 and TRBJ2-7; D call uncertain. This CDR3 contains 12 residues. Trimming took 2 bases from V and 4 from J, leaving 6 bases between them. Germline-derived CDR1 and CDR2 are SGHTA and FQGNSA. In DNA form, the CDR3 reads TGTGCCAGCAGCTTAAATGATTACGAGCAGTACTTC. As protein: CASSLNDYEQYF.

This chain joins TRBV20-1 and TRBJ1-4; 7 positions match TRBD1. The CDR3 has 12 amino acids. Germline V gene sequence: CDR1 DFQATT, CDR2 SNEGSKA (reference sequence). V dropped 6 bases and J dropped 6; count of bases not matched to a gene: 4. The CDR3 coding sequence is TGCAGTGCCAATGACAGGGATGAAAAACTGTTTTTT. Protein product: CSANDRDEKLFF.

The chain couples TRBV27 to TRBJ1-5; D ambiguous. Germline CDR1 is MNHEY and CDR2 is SMNVEV (reference sequence). Trimming removed 4 bases from V and 9 bases from J, with 13 bases in between. The CDR3 spans 13 residues. The CDR3 DNA reads as TGTGCCAGCAGTTCGACCGGGTTAACGCCCCAGCATTTT. It yields the protein CASSSTGLTPQHF.

The J gene is TRBJ2-3, the V gene TRBV4-1; 13 nucleotides agree with TRBD2. The V gene end was trimmed by 0 bases and the J gene end by 5 bases; junction bases not matched to a gene: 8. The CDR3 totals 18 residues. Germline V lookup: CDR1 MGHRA, CDR2 YSYEKL. The CDR3 nucleotides read TGCGCCAGCAGCCAAGATTTAACTAGCGGGAGGGCTGGAGATACGCAGTATTTT. Translated, it gives CASSQDLTSGRAGDTQYF.

In this sample, this clonotype turned up many times. The chain carries TRBV28 and TRBJ2-7; D possibly corresponds to TRBD1 (5 bases). V was cut by 7 bases and J by 0 bases, with 19 bases left in between. The length of the CDR3 is 16 residues. CDR1 is MDHEN, CDR2 SYDVKM, per germline. In DNA form, the CDR3 reads TGTGCCAGCACGGGCCGGCGGACAAGGTTCTCCTACGAGCAGTACTTC. Translation gives CASTGRRTRFSYEQYF.

In this sample, this clonotype turned up many times. The chain is built from TRBV20-1 and TRBJ2-7; TRBD2 is a possible D gene (7 bases). V lost 6 bases and J lost 0, with 18 bases in between. CDR1 and CDR2 from the germline V gene are DFQATT and SNEGSKA (reference sequence). The CDR3 is 15 amino acids. The CDR3 protein is CSAEGGVRSSYEQYF. The CDR3 DNA reads TGCAGTGCCGAGGGGGGGGTCAGGAGCTCCTACGAGCAGTACTTC.

This clonotype was recorded at least ten times. V gene TRBV20-1 combines with J gene TRBJ2-1, with 11 bases fitting TRBD2. V lost 5 bases, J lost 4 bases, and 4 bases stayed unmatched. The CDR3 covers 14 residues. Germline-derived CDR1 and CDR2 are DFQATT and SNEGSKA (reference sequence). The DNA for the CDR3 is TGCAGTGCTCCTGGACTAGCGGGTTACAATGAGCAGTTCTTC. Translated: CSAPGLAGYNEQFF.

The chain joins TRBV27 to TRBJ2-6; TRBD2 might be the D (5 bases). Germline V CDR1 and CDR2: MNHEY, SMNVEV (reference sequence). V was trimmed by 8 bases and J by 2 bases, leaving 13 bases between them. This CDR3 is built from 15 residues. DNA of the CDR3: TGTGCCAGCGGTGGCCCCGGGACTGGGGCCAACGTCCTGACTTTC. It translates to CASGGPGTGANVLTF.

Note on this clonotype: Just one base apart from a much larger clone, this may be a read error. V usage is TRBV27 and J usage is TRBJ2-7, with TRBD2 matching over 9 bases. The CDR3 length is 14 residues. The V and J ends lost 2 bases and 7 bases, in that order; junction bases with no gene match: 6. Germline CDR1 MNHEY, CDR2 SMNVEV (reference sequence). The CDR3 spells CASSLTSGYNEQYF. The DNA of the CDR3 is TGTGCCAGCAGTTTAACTAGCGGGTACAATGAGCAGTACTTC.

The sample holds a few counts of this clonotype. V usage is TRBV15 and J usage is TRBJ1-5; maybe TRBD1 (6 bases). V lost 0 bases and J lost 7, with 16 bases in between. CDR3 length equals 16 residues. In germline, CDR1 is LNHNV, CDR2 YYDKDF (reference sequence). This CDR3 is CATSRDRGAAGQPQHF. Here the CDR3 DNA reads TGTGCCACCAGCAGAGATCGGGGGGCCGCGGGGCAGCCCCAGCATTTT.

In this sample, this clonotype turned up many times. The gene calls are TRBV3-1 and TRBJ2-5; no firm D call. CDR3 length: 13 residues. V lost 4 bases, J lost 5 bases, and 11 bases lay in between. Germline CDR1 LGHDT, CDR2 YNNKEL (reference sequence). CDR3 sequence: CASSPQVGETQYF. The DNA for the CDR3 is TGTGCCAGCAGCCCCCAGGTAGGGGAGACCCAGTACTTC.

V is TRBV15 and J is TRBJ1-1, with D maybe TRBD1 (5 bases). CDR1 is LNHNV, CDR2 YYDKDF, per germline (reference sequence). CDR3 length: 22 residues. With 1 base removed from V and 1 base from J, the gap between germline ends came to 31 bases. The CDR3 coding sequence is TGTGCCACCAGCAGAGTGAACCTTCGGGGGGGAAAGGCCCAAAGTCCGAACACTGAAGCTTTCTTT. Encoded protein: CATSRVNLRGGKAQSPNTEAFF.

Points on this clonotype: A read error may produce the germline difference seen at one junction end. This sequence joins TRBV6-5 and TRBJ2-5; 8 bases map to TRBD1. Germline lookup yields CDR1 MNHEY and CDR2 SVGAGI. The CDR3 sequence is 15 residues long. CDR3 sequence (DNA): TGTGCCAGTAGTTACTCGCAGGGGGCTCCAGAGACCCAGTGCTTC. The encoded protein is CASSYSQGAPETQCF.

This clonotype was detected many times. This sequence joins TRBV9 and TRBJ2-1, with D possibly being TRBD1 (5 bases). Trimming shortened V by 2 bases and J by 5 bases, and 11 bases separated the two germline ends. Germline lookup yields CDR1 SGDLS and CDR2 YYNGEE. The CDR3 is made up of 14 amino acids. The CDR3 loop is CASSVSRVDNEQFF. In DNA form, the CDR3 reads TGTGCCAGCAGCGTCAGCAGGGTAGACAATGAGCAGTTCTTC.

This clonotype appeared a few times. This chain links TRBV12-3 or TRBV12-4 with TRBJ1-2; D gene ambiguous. Trimming removed 4 bases at V and 7 bases at J, with 7 bases between. This CDR3 is 11 amino acids long. The CDR3 here is CASSSWGGYTF. CDR3 in DNA: TGTGCCAGCAGTTCGTGGGGTGGCTACACCTTC.

The chain is built from TRBV5-8 and TRBJ2-3; D unresolved. CDR3 length equals 14 residues. In germline, CDR1 is SGHTS, CDR2 YDEGEE. Trimming shortened V by 3 bases and J by 1 base, and 9 bases separated the two germline ends. This CDR3 is CASSWDPGTDTQYF. CDR3 DNA: TGTGCCAGCAGCTGGGATCCCGGCACAGATACGCAGTATTTT.

The sample holds a few counts of this clonotype. A much larger clone lies a single base off, so this may be a read error. Here the CDR3 reads CASSLAVASGGGRVEQFF. The CDR3 coding sequence is TGTGCCAGCAGTTTAGCGGTGGCTAGCGGGGGGGGACGGGTGGAGCAGTTCTTC. J is TRBJ2-1 and V is TRBV12-3 or TRBV12-4; TRBD2 matches at 12 bases. CDR3 size: 18 residues. After removal of 0 bases from V and 10 bases from J, the junction contained 13 bases not matched to a gene.

The gene calls are TRBV6-5 and TRBJ1-2; the D gene is possibly TRBD1 (5 bases). V lost 10 bases to trimming and J lost 8 bases, with 23 bases between them. In germline, CDR1 is MNHEY, CDR2 SVGAGI. The CDR3 length is 14 residues. CDR3 DNA sequence: TGTGCCACCGCCGGGGGATTCACCATGGGGGGCTACACCTTC. It translates to CATAGGFTMGGYTF.

Comment on this clonotype: This may come from a read error, since a much larger clone is one base off. Since the CDR3 does not end with the conserved phenylalanine or tryptophan, this likely comes from a read error. V gene TRBV20-1 combines with J gene TRBJ2-7; 8 bases match TRBD1. The germline V gene has CDR1 DFQATT and CDR2 SNEGSKA (reference sequence). With V trimmed by 5 bases and J by 0 bases, 9 bases remained unmatched. This CDR3 has 15 amino acids. This CDR3 is CSAARTGTISYEQYL. In nucleotides, the CDR3 is TGCAGTGCTGCGAGGACAGGGACAATCTCCTACGAGCAGTACTTG.

Ten or more counts support this clonotype. This chain connects TRBV5-1 to TRBJ2-1, with TRBD1 identical over 7 bases. The CDR3 consists of 15 residues. Germline V CDR1 and CDR2: SGHRS, YFSETQ. Unmatched junction bases numbered 3, after V lost 1 base and J lost 2 bases. CDR3 residues: CASSLRDSPYNEQFF. For the CDR3, the DNA is TGCGCCAGCAGCTTGAGGGACAGTCCCTACAATGAGCAGTTCTTC.

Note on this clonotype: This could be a read error, since a much larger clone is one nucleotide away. The chain combines TRBV6-1 with TRBJ1-5; 9 nucleotides line up with TRBD1. Germline V gives CDR1 MNHNS, CDR2 SASEGT. J was trimmed by 7 bases and V by 6 bases; bases with no gene match: 7. The CDR3 totals 14 residues. The CDR3 spells CASRGGQGQQPQHF. The CDR3 nucleotides read TGTGCCAGCAGGGGAGGACAGGGGCAACAGCCCCAGCATTTT.